This entry lists 14 T cell receptor beta chains sequenced from one sample in a study of early stage breast cancer tumors (dated by TCRdb to 2016 to 2017). The library was produced with the immunoSEQ multiplex PCR assay. In its TCRdb copy, this immuneACCESS table keeps in-frame sequences only and misses some clones. Where compared with another copy, unresolved V genes explain less than half of these, and the others have no known cause. The sample contains about 11,000 clones, about 78% of them found a single time. The ten largest clones take up approximately 20% of the sample. The sequencing sample was made of breast tumor tissue. Receptor source: a person aged 35 to 50 with breast cancer.

This clone was detected only once. The chain couples TRBV6-1 to TRBJ2-7; D call uncertain. This CDR3 comprises 13 residues. In germline, CDR1 is MNHNS, CDR2 SASEGT. V lost 3 bases and J 1 base, leaving 7 bases between the germline ends. CDR3 sequence: CASSDEASYEQYF. CDR3 nucleotide sequence: TGTGCCAGCAGTGATGAGGCGTCCTACGAGCAGTACTTC.

The chain recombines TRBV11-3 with TRBJ2-1, with TRBD2 matching over 8 bases. The trim removed 5 bases at V and 4 bases at J, leaving 13 bases unmatched. This CDR3 region has 17 residues. Germline V gene lookup returns CDR1 SGHNT and CDR2 YENEEA. The CDR3 coding sequence is TGTGCCAGCAGCCCCTCCACGAGCGGGAGAAGATACAATGAGCAGTTCTTC. This codes for CASSPSTSGRRYNEQFF.

This chain links TRBV18 with TRBJ1-3; D uncertain. Trimming took off 3 bases at V and 4 bases at J, with 7 bases between the two ends. CDR1 is KGHSH and CDR2 is LQKENI in the germline V gene. The CDR3 loop spans 13 amino acids. CDR3 sequence (DNA): TGTGCCAGCTCACCGTCTCGAGGAAACACCATATATTTT. Its translation is CASSPSRGNTIYF.

The rearrangement uses TRBV6-1 and TRBJ1-2, with D possibly matching TRBD1 (6 bases). V lost 0 bases and J 2 bases, leaving 16 bases between the germline ends. CDR1 is MNHNS and CDR2 is SASEGT in the germline V gene. The length of the CDR3 is 17 residues. This CDR3 reads CASSEARVRGANYGYTF. The DNA for the CDR3 is TGTGCCAGCAGTGAAGCGCGAGTAAGGGGGGCCAACTATGGCTACACCTTC.

V gene TRBV5-5 combines with J gene TRBJ2-3; 9 positions agree with TRBD1. The CDR3 is 17 amino acids. Germline V gives CDR1 SGHKS, CDR2 YYEKEE (reference sequence). V lost 3 bases, J lost 3 bases, and 11 bases stayed unmatched. The CDR3 sequence is CASSYYRGRGVTDTQYF. The CDR3 DNA sequence: TGTGCCAGCAGCTATTACAGGGGGCGCGGTGTAACAGATACGCAGTATTTT.

The rearrangement joins TRBV4-2 to TRBJ2-5; 11 positions agree with TRBD2. The CDR3 consists of 16 residues. CDR1 is LGHNA and CDR2 is YNFKEQ in the germline V gene. V dropped 4 bases and J dropped 4; count of bases not matched to a gene: 8. CDR3 region: CASSLSGRAGRETQYF. The DNA of the CDR3 is TGTGCCAGCAGCCTTAGCGGGAGGGCCGGTAGAGAGACCCAGTACTTC.

V is TRBV7-9 and J is TRBJ2-7; 8 positions match TRBD2. The V and J ends lost 5 bases and 0 bases, in that order; junction bases with no gene match: 12. The CDR3 totals 17 residues. Per the germline V gene, CDR1 is SEHNR and CDR2 is FQNEAQ (reference sequence). The CDR3 DNA reads TGTGCCAGCAGCCCGAGCAATAGACTAGCGACCTCCTACGAGCAGTACTTC. It encodes CASSPSNRLATSYEQYF.

The J gene is TRBJ2-5, the V gene TRBV5-4, with 12 bases that match TRBD2. This CDR3 is 17 amino acids long. Germline V CDR1 and CDR2: SGHNT, YYREEE (reference sequence). V trimming: 4 bases; J trimming: 1 base; junction bases outside the gene matches: 8. CDR3 coding DNA: TGTGCCAGCAGCCGATCTAGCGGGAGGGGCTCCCAAGAGACCCAGTACTTC. Its translation: CASSRSSGRGSQETQYF.

This chain links TRBV27 with TRBJ1-5, with TRBD1 identical over 11 bases. The CDR3 is made up of 15 amino acids. Germline V CDR1 and CDR2: MNHEY, SMNVEV (reference sequence). V lost 6 bases, J lost 9 bases, and 10 bases stayed unmatched. This CDR3 reads CASSQGTGGGWPQHF. CDR3 sequence (DNA): TGTGCCAGCAGCCAAGGGACAGGGGGAGGGTGGCCCCAGCATTTT.

The rearrangement uses TRBV4-2 and TRBJ2-6, with 11 bases identical to TRBD1. J was trimmed by 2 bases and V by 4 bases; bases with no gene match: 4. Germline-derived CDR1 and CDR2 are LGHNA and YNFKEQ. The CDR3 is made up of 17 amino acids. The DNA of the CDR3 is TGTGCCAGCAGCCTGCGGACAGGGGGCGCTGGGGCCAACGTCCTGACTTTC. Its translation: CASSLRTGGAGANVLTF.

This rearrangement joins TRBV6-5 to TRBJ1-1, with TRBD1 matching over 8 bases. V lost 4 bases, J lost 3 bases, and 10 bases stayed unmatched. The CDR3 contains 16 residues. Germline V gene data show CDR1 as MNHEY and CDR2 as SVGAGI. The chain's CDR3 is CASSLDRARRDTEAFF. CDR3 bases: TGTGCCAGCAGTTTGGACAGGGCCCGCAGGGACACTGAAGCTTTCTTT.

Concerning this clone: The same CDR3 is also encoded by other DNA sequences in this sample. The J gene is TRBJ1-2, the V gene TRBV30; D is ambiguous. The CDR3 totals 12 residues. Per germline, CDR1 GTSNPN and CDR2 SVGIG (reference sequence). V shed 5 bases and J shed 0 bases, with 7 bases lying between them. For the CDR3, the DNA is TGTGCCTGGTCCTTAGCTAACTATGGCTACACCTTC. This sequence encodes CAWSLANYGYTF.

The chain employs TRBV2 and TRBJ1-3; weak D call: TRBD1 (5 bases). V lost 7 bases and J 4 bases, leaving 17 bases between the germline ends. The CDR3 extends over 15 amino acids. Germline CDR1 reads SNHLY; CDR2 reads FYNNEI. CDR3 DNA: TGTGCCAGCACCGGCTCAGCTAGGGGCGGAAACACCATATATTTT. Protein: CASTGSARGGNTIYF.

This clone has a single count. The V and J genes are TRBV7-3 and TRBJ1-1, with D maybe TRBD1 (5 bases). The CDR3 contains 13 residues. The germline V gene encodes CDR1 SGHTA and CDR2 FQGTGA. V was shortened by 5 bases and J by 4 bases, with 11 bases between the two germline ends. The CDR3 DNA reads as TGTGCCAGCAGCCAATACCAGGGCACTGAAGCTTTCTTT. Amino acid sequence: CASSQYQGTEAFF.